Presented here are 16 T cell receptor beta chains from one specimen sequenced in a study of T cell responses to AZD1222 COVID-19 vaccine (dated by TCRdb to 2020 to 2022). The time point label, as the study defines it: baseline before first vaccination. The treatment or condition label, read with the paper, signifies: meningococcal conjugate vaccine given as trial control. The library came from the immunoSEQ multiplex PCR assay. What TCRdb holds here is the immuneACCESS table cut down to in-frame rearrangements. Part of the clones is not present; checked against another copy, under half of the missing clones reflect an unresolved V gene, and the others are unexplained. The sample table lists about 160,000 clones, just over 90% of them with a count of one. Of the sample, roughly 4.4% falls within the top ten clones. Material: peripheral blood, obtained on day 0 of MenACWY control vaccination. These TCRs come from an adult in good health.

The chain is built from TRBV4-2 and TRBJ2-2, with 7 positions matching TRBD2. This CDR3 has 17 amino acids. V was clipped by 3 bases and J by 7 bases; unmatched bases: 14. CDR1 and CDR2 from the germline V gene are LGHNA and YNFKEQ. DNA of the CDR3: TGTGCCAGCAGCCAGGACTGGGAGGGCCGGGCGAGCGGGGAGCTGTTTTTT. It codes for CASSQDWEGRASGELFF.

As for this clone: The junction differs from germline at one of its ends, possibly a read error. The DNA of the CDR3 is TGTGCCAGCAGCGTAGCTACTGGAGACACCATATATTTT. This encodes CASSVATGDTIYF. This chain joins TRBV9 and TRBJ1-3; D not resolved. The CDR3 spans 13 residues. The germline gives CDR1 SGDLS, CDR2 YYNGEE.

In this sample, this clone turned up a few times. The same CDR3 also results from other DNA sequences found in this sample. The V gene is TRBV5-1, the J gene TRBJ1-2; possible D gene TRBD1, 5 bases. Germline V gene data show CDR1 as SGHRS and CDR2 as YFSETQ. V was trimmed by 0 bases and J by 2 bases, leaving 5 bases between them. The CDR3 is 13 amino acids. CDR3 amino acids: CASSLEGNYGYTF. The CDR3 DNA follows: TGCGCCAGCAGCTTGGAGGGGAACTATGGCTACACCTTC.

The chain links TRBV6-1 to TRBJ2-7; 8 positions match TRBD1. The CDR3 length is 17 residues. CDR1 and CDR2 from the germline V gene are MNHNS and SASEGT. Trimming took 1 base from V and 2 from J; bases not matched to a gene: 10. CDR3 region: CASSEVYQGATPYEQYF. The CDR3 coding sequence is TGTGCCAGCAGTGAAGTGTACCAGGGGGCAACTCCCTACGAGCAGTACTTC.

This clone was seen only once. The rearrangement links TRBV18 to TRBJ2-1; the D gene is possibly TRBD1 (6 bases). Per germline, CDR1 KGHSH and CDR2 LQKENI. Trimming removed 8 bases at V and 4 bases at J, with 18 bases between. The CDR3 is 15 amino acids. The CDR3 sequence is CASLLVQGRYNEQFF. The CDR3 DNA reads TGTGCCAGCCTTCTCGTGCAGGGGCGATACAATGAGCAGTTCTTC.

V and J are TRBV15 and TRBJ1-2; possibly TRBD1 for D (5 bases). CDR3 size: 14 residues. The V and J ends lost 1 base and 4 bases respectively, with 10 bases between them. Germline values: CDR1 LNHNV, CDR2 YYDKDF (reference sequence). The CDR3 region has the DNA TGTGCCACCAGCAGAGGGGGGTCGGTCTATGGCTACACCTTC. Residues: CATSRGGSVYGYTF.

This clone was seen a few times. V gene TRBV28 combines with J gene TRBJ1-1, with no clear D. This CDR3 spans 12 amino acids. Germline V gives CDR1 MDHEN, CDR2 SYDVKM. Trimming cost V 6 bases and J 5 bases, with 10 bases left between them. The CDR3 DNA reads TGTGCCAGCAGCCGCCCCACGACTGAAGCTTTCTTT. Translation: CASSRPTTEAFF.

The chain recombines TRBV6-5 with TRBJ1-5; TRBD1 might be the D (5 bases). CDR1 is MNHEY and CDR2 is SVGAGI in the germline V gene. CDR3 length: 14 residues. Trimming removed 6 bases from V and 3 bases from J, with 12 bases in between. The CDR3 DNA is TGTGCCAGCAGAAGGGGACGAAACAATCAGCCCCAGCATTTT. Amino acids: CASRRGRNNQPQHF.

The V and J genes are TRBV27 and TRBJ1-5; D is uncertain. This CDR3 region has 13 residues. Trimming removed 6 bases from V and 0 bases from J, with 6 bases in between. Germline V gene data show CDR1 as MNHEY and CDR2 as SMNVEV (reference sequence). The chain's CDR3 is CASRINSNQPQHF. CDR3 coding DNA: TGTGCCAGCAGAATAAATAGCAATCAGCCCCAGCATTTT.

The CDR3 DNA is TGCGCCAGCAGCTCCGGACAGCTCTCTGGAAACACCATATATTTT. This gives the protein CASSSGQLSGNTIYF. The chain uses TRBV5-1 and TRBJ1-3, with D perhaps matching TRBD1 (6 bases). From germline, CDR1 is SGHRS and CDR2 YFSETQ. V was pared by 3 bases and J by 0 bases, with 10 bases between. The CDR3 runs 15 residues.

The chain employs TRBV6-4 and TRBJ2-1; D may be TRBD1 or TRBD2 (6 bases each). This CDR3 is 14 amino acids long. Germline values: CDR1 MRHNA, CDR2 SNTAGT. V dropped 6 bases and J dropped 2 bases, with 11 bases sitting between them. CDR3 residues: CASRPGEAYNEQFF. The CDR3 region has the DNA TGTGCCAGCAGACCAGGGGAGGCCTACAATGAGCAGTTCTTC.

The chain's CDR3 is CASSLEQGSTEAFF. The DNA for the CDR3 is TGTGCCAGCAGCTTAGAACAGGGGAGCACTGAAGCTTTCTTT. The V and J genes are TRBV11-3 and TRBJ1-1; TRBD1 agrees at 7 bases. This CDR3 contains 14 residues. CDR1 is SGHNT, CDR2 YENEEA, per germline. Trimming cost V 0 bases and J 4 bases; bases outside gene matches: 2.

This clone was observed a few times. V and J are TRBV3-1 (or the pseudogene TRBV3-2) and TRBJ1-2, with D hard to call. Germline loops: CDR1 LGHDT, CDR2 YNNKEL (reference sequence). The CDR3 contains 12 residues. V lost 1 base to trimming and J lost 3 bases, with 3 bases between them. In DNA form, the CDR3 reads TGTGCCAGCAGCCAAGCCGACTATGGCTACACCTTC. Protein sequence: CASSQADYGYTF.

The chain has TRBV6-5 and TRBJ1-1, with D possibly TRBD1 on 5 matching bases. Deletions cut 2 bases from V and 2 bases from J, with 9 bases between. This CDR3 contains 14 residues. Germline values: CDR1 MNHEY, CDR2 SVGAGI. The CDR3 DNA is TGTGCCAGCAGTTACACCGACAGAAACACTGAAGCTTTCTTT. Translating it yields CASSYTDRNTEAFF.

This chain joins TRBV28 and TRBJ1-5; D is ambiguous. The V gene's germline CDR1 is MDHEN and CDR2 SYDVKM. The CDR3 has 14 amino acids. Trimming left V 6 bases short and J 2 bases short, with 11 bases between. The CDR3 nucleotides read TGTGCCAGCAGGACTCTTGGGGGCAATCAGCCCCAGCATTTT. This encodes CASRTLGGNQPQHF. The full variable domain, rest sourced from reference TRBV28 and TRBJ1-5, is DVKVTQSSRYLVKRTGEKVFLECVQDMDHENMFWYRQDPGLGLRLIYFSYDVKMKEKGDIPEGYSVSREKKERFSLILESASTNQTSMYLCASRTLGGNQPQHFGDGTRLSIL.

This chain joins TRBV19 and TRBJ1-3; D call uncertain. CDR1 and CDR2 (germline): LNHDA, SQIVND (reference sequence). This CDR3 comprises 11 residues. V was trimmed by 4 bases and J by 7 bases, leaving 5 bases between them. CDR3 sequence reads: CASSTSNTIYF. CDR3 coding DNA: TGTGCCAGTAGTACCTCCAACACCATATATTTT.